The T cell receptor (beta chain) under discussion was sequenced for a study of cytomegalovirus exposure and HLA in healthy donors. The ends lost 4 bases at V and 6 bases at J; junction bases unmatched: 11. Germline V gene sequence: CDR1 MDHEN, CDR2 SYDVKM. The CDR3 spans 15 residues. PCR amplification relied on 60 Vbeta primers (plus 13 Jbeta primers). Libraries were prepared by immunoSEQ multiplex PCR; TCRdb keeps only in-frame clonotypes and omits some of them. Here the sample table reports about 52,000 clones. The gene calls are TRBV28 and TRBJ1-2, with 7 bases fitting TRBD1. This TCR derives from a woman in her 50s in good health and CMV-seropositive. Sequencing used PBMCs. The CDR3 here is CASSSPGQVGHGYTF. CDR3 nucleotides: TGTGCCAGCAGTTCCCCCGGACAGGTGGGGCATGGCTACACCTTC.